The sequence of this TCR beta chain was determined in a study of T cells after yellow fever vaccination. Comments on this clonotype: Its target is not known.

Study conclusions and caveats: The booster saw the reappearance of most primary-vaccination clones (roughly 97% CD4, 88% CD8). A small share of clonotypes appeared in both CD4 and CD8 compartments.

TCRdb reprocessed the 5' RACE reads via MiXCR and lists one record per CDR3 protein. The sample lists a few hundred thousand distinct CDR3 sequences, roughly 19% seen once, with around an eighth in the top ten. CDR3 size: 16 residues. Germline V gives CDR1 SGHRS, CDR2 YFSETQ. V was clipped by 4 bases and J by 0 bases, with 11 bases between them. The starting material was PBMCs, obtained 15 days after the yellow fever booster vaccination. The sequence derives from a man younger than 45 who received the YFV17D yellow fever vaccine. The chain carries TRBV5-1 and TRBJ2-6; D may be TRBD1 or TRBD2 (5 bases each). CDR3 amino acids: CASSRDGSSGANVLTF. The CDR3 DNA is TGCGCCAGCAGCCGGGACGGAAGCTCTGGGGCCAACGTCCTGACTTTC.